This T cell receptor (beta chain) appears in the sequencing data of a study of Ad26.COV2.S vaccination and SARS-CoV-2 variants. CDR1 is SGHRS and CDR2 is YFSETQ in the germline V gene. There are 14 residues in the CDR3. Trimming pared 0 bases from V and 3 bases from J, leaving 7 bases between. Treatment given: roughly 18 received Ad26.COV2.S at low or high dose, single or two shots; roughly five received placebo; per-sample allocation not given. At day 63 after the first vaccine or placebo injection, samples were drawn. Clones were sequenced by immunoSEQ multiplex PCR, and TCRdb holds only the in-frame ones, with some missing. The sample yields hundreds of thousands of clones, roughly 90% seen once.

V is TRBV5-1 and J is TRBJ2-1; D is undetermined. This material consisted of peripheral blood, taken in a trial of Ad26.COV2.S vaccine versus placebo. This TCR came from a person aged 18-65 years who received the Ad26.COV2.S COVID-19 vaccine or a placebo. The CDR3 region has the DNA TGCGCCAGCAGCTTGGATGGGGACTACAATGAGCAGTTCTTC. This translates into CASSLDGDYNEQFF.